The 29 T cell receptor beta chains below were found in one sample sequenced in a study of early T cells in non-severe SARS-CoV-2 infection. Each CDR3 protein gets one entry after TCRdb re-called the 5' RACE reads with MiXCR. The data hold some 100,000 distinct CDR3 sequences, with roughly 15% observed a single time. Sequencing was done on a sample of whole blood. The receptors derive from an adult who was a healthcare worker with PCR-confirmed SARS-CoV-2 infection or an uninfected control (not recorded which).

The V and J genes are TRBV10-3 and TRBJ2-5; 9 bases map to TRBD2. The CDR3 length is 15 residues. Germline lookup yields CDR1 ENHRY and CDR2 SYGVKD. V was clipped by 0 bases and J by 4 bases; unmatched bases: 3. The CDR3 DNA reads TGTGCCATCAGTGAGTCAGCGGGGGGCCTAGAGACCCAGTACTTC. It yields the protein CAISESAGGLETQYF.

The rearrangement links TRBV10-3 to TRBJ2-6, with a possible D match to TRBD1 (5 bases). This CDR3 has 17 amino acids. With 0 bases removed from V and 0 bases from J, the gap between germline ends came to 9 bases. Per the germline V gene, CDR1 is ENHRY and CDR2 is SYGVKD. CDR3 sequence (DNA): TGTGCCATCAGTGAGTCGTCAGGGCTCTCTGGGGCCAACGTCCTGACTTTC. As protein: CAISESSGLSGANVLTF.

J is TRBJ1-2 and V is TRBV20-1, with D possibly TRBD1 on 6 matching bases. The ends were cut back, 5 bases at V and 8 bases at J, with 18 bases in the middle. CDR3 size: 13 residues. Germline V gives CDR1 DFQATT, CDR2 SNEGSKA (reference sequence). CDR3: CSAVGQPQRGYTF. CDR3 nucleotide sequence: TGCAGTGCTGTCGGACAGCCTCAGAGGGGCTACACCTTC.

The V gene is TRBV7-8, the J gene TRBJ2-7, with 9 bases that match TRBD1. The germline gives CDR1 SGHVS, CDR2 FQNEAQ. The J segment lost 4 bases and the V segment lost 6 bases, leaving 10 bases of the junction unmatched. This CDR3 is built from 15 residues. The CDR3 sequence is CASSYIAGQGYEQYV. CDR3 bases: TGTGCCAGCAGTTACATCGCGGGACAGGGATACGAGCAGTACGTC.

The chain links TRBV27 to TRBJ1-2; 10 bases align to TRBD1. CDR1 is MNHEY, CDR2 SMNVEV, per germline (reference sequence). This CDR3 is built from 14 residues. The ends lost 2 bases at V and 7 bases at J; junction bases unmatched: 4. CDR3 residues: CASSLGQGVLGYTF. CDR3 bases: TGTGCCAGCAGTTTAGGACAGGGGGTTCTTGGCTACACCTTC.

Ten or more counts support this clonotype. V usage is TRBV20-1 and J usage is TRBJ1-5; D unclear. V lost 3 bases and J lost 8, with 11 bases in between. Germline loops: CDR1 DFQATT, CDR2 SNEGSKA (reference sequence). The CDR3 spans 12 residues. CDR3 protein: CSASEGIEPQHF. DNA for the CDR3: TGCAGTGCTAGTGAAGGGATTGAGCCCCAGCATTTT.

This clonotype was counted between two and nine times. The rearrangement links TRBV4-1 to TRBJ1-6; D is undetermined. From germline, CDR1 is MGHRA and CDR2 YSYEKL. The CDR3 is made up of 17 amino acids. V was clipped by 1 base and J by 0 bases, with 10 bases between them. The DNA of the CDR3 is TGCGCCAGCAGCCAAGGAGTAGCCTACTCCTATAATTCACCCCTCCACTTT. Translated: CASSQGVAYSYNSPLHF.

The chain links TRBV29-1 to TRBJ2-3; no firm D call. Trimming took off 5 bases at V and 0 bases at J, with 9 bases between the two ends. Germline CDR1 is SQVTM and CDR2 is ANQGSEA. The CDR3 runs to 13 residues. CDR3: CSVLTASTDTQYF. Here the CDR3 DNA reads TGCAGCGTTCTGACGGCTAGCACAGATACGCAGTATTTT.

There are a few counts of this clonotype. This rearrangement joins TRBV7-8 to TRBJ2-3; 9 positions agree with TRBD2. Trimming removed 2 bases from V and 5 bases from J; junction bases left unmatched: 20. CDR3 size: 20 residues. Per germline, CDR1 SGHVS and CDR2 FQNEAQ. CDR3 sequence: CASSLRRTVRGRGGVDTQYF. The CDR3 DNA sequence: TGTGCCAGCAGCTTAAGACGTACCGTCCGTGGGCGGGGGGGCGTAGATACGCAGTATTTT.

The chain is built from TRBV7-8 and TRBJ2-3; TRBD2 agrees at 10 bases. The CDR3 sequence is 16 residues long. The germline V gene has CDR1 SGHVS and CDR2 FQNEAQ. With 5 bases clipped from V and 2 bases from J, the junction kept 7 bases outside the gene matches. The CDR3 bases are TGTGCCAGCAGCCCGAAGCGGGGGGGTTTCACAGATACGCAGTATTTT. It codes for CASSPKRGGFTDTQYF.

The table lists this clonotype with a few counts. The chain carries TRBV6-5 and TRBJ1-6; D unresolved. The CDR3 covers 16 residues. CDR1 and CDR2 from the germline V gene are MNHEY and SVGAGI. V was shortened by 0 bases and J by 7 bases, with 13 bases between the two germline ends. The CDR3 protein is CASSYSTLWANSPLHF. Here the CDR3 DNA reads TGTGCCAGCAGTTACTCGACCCTTTGGGCGAATTCACCCCTCCACTTT.

The chain joins TRBV7-6 to TRBJ2-7; possible D gene TRBD2, 5 bases. Germline V gene sequence: CDR1 SGHVS, CDR2 FNYEAQ. Deletions cut 1 base from V and 6 bases from J, with 10 bases between. The CDR3 covers 13 residues. The CDR3 coding sequence is TGTGCCAGCAGCTTAGAATGGGGAGCCGAGCAGTACGTC. This encodes CASSLEWGAEQYV.

This clonotype was picked up a small number of times. This sequence joins TRBV20-1 and TRBJ2-3; 8 bases agree with TRBD2. V shed 6 bases, J shed 0 bases, and the junction held 5 bases outside the gene matches. CDR1 DFQATT and CDR2 SNEGSKA come from the germline V gene (reference sequence). There are 14 residues in the CDR3. CDR3 coding DNA: TGCAGTGCAATTGCGGGGGGCAGCACAGATACGCAGTATTTT. Its translation is CSAIAGGSTDTQYF.

The rearrangement uses TRBV7-9 and TRBJ1-1; weak D call: TRBD1 (5 bases). The CDR3 loop spans 15 amino acids. Germline values: CDR1 SEHNR, CDR2 FQNEAQ (reference sequence). The ends were cut back, 5 bases at V and 4 bases at J, with 17 bases in the middle. DNA for the CDR3: TGTGCCAGCAGCCCCGTTTTCAGGGAGTGCACTGAAGCTTTCTTT. This sequence encodes CASSPVFRECTEAFF.

This rearrangement joins TRBV7-2 to TRBJ2-2; D gene ambiguous. The CDR3 consists of 12 residues. CDR1 is SGHTA, CDR2 FQGNSA, per germline. The ends were cut back, 6 bases at V and 6 bases at J, with 8 bases in the middle. The CDR3 here is CASRTIPGELFF. Here the CDR3 DNA reads TGTGCCAGCAGAACTATACCCGGGGAGCTGTTTTTT.

This clonotype came up a few times. This chain joins TRBV18 and TRBJ2-5, with D perhaps TRBD2 (6 bases). This CDR3 has 13 amino acids. Germline V gene lookup returns CDR1 KGHSH and CDR2 LQKENI. The V end lost 6 bases, the J end lost 5 bases, and 13 bases lay between the germline ends. Here the CDR3 reads CASSPRGLETQYF. The CDR3 nucleotides are TGTGCCAGCTCGCCCCGGGGGTTGGAGACCCAGTACTTC.

J is TRBJ2-2 and V is TRBV12-3 or TRBV12-4; no definite D call. Trimming took 2 bases from V and 8 from J, leaving 15 bases between them. This CDR3 has 15 residues. Here the CDR3 reads CASSLIGERAGELFF. The CDR3 DNA follows: TGTGCCAGCAGTTTAATTGGGGAACGAGCTGGGGAGCTGTTTTTT.

There are a few counts of this clonotype. The CDR3 region is CASSLGPSRYEQYV. The CDR3 DNA follows: TGTGCCAGCAGCCTCGGACCCTCTCGCTACGAGCAGTACGTC. The chain recombines TRBV7-9 with TRBJ2-7; D is uncertain. Trimming took off 5 bases at V and 3 bases at J, with 14 bases between the two ends. Germline V gives CDR1 SEHNR, CDR2 FQNEAQ (reference sequence). The CDR3 sequence is 14 residues long.

This clonotype was detected many times. This rearrangement joins TRBV29-1 to TRBJ1-3, with D possibly being TRBD1 (5 bases). With 6 bases removed from V and 4 bases from J, the gap between germline ends came to 16 bases. Germline V lookup: CDR1 SQVTM, CDR2 ANQGSEA. The CDR3 has 14 residues. The CDR3 sequence: CSVRPNGQGNTIYF. CDR3 coding DNA: TGCAGCGTCCGACCGAACGGACAAGGAAACACCATATATTTT.

This chain joins TRBV30 and TRBJ1-5, with D unresolved. V lost 3 bases and J 7 bases, leaving 13 bases between the germline ends. The germline gives CDR1 GTSNPN, CDR2 SVGIG (reference sequence). The CDR3 is made up of 13 amino acids. The CDR3 loop is CAWSVAAGQPQHF. CDR3 nucleotides: TGTGCCTGGAGCGTAGCCGCCGGGCAGCCCCAGCATTTT.

In its sample, this clonotype was seen a few times. The chain links TRBV12-5 to TRBJ2-2, with D perhaps TRBD1 or TRBD2 (5 bases each). Trimming removed 0 bases at V and 7 bases at J, with 18 bases between. The CDR3 is 17 residues long. Per germline, CDR1 LGHNT and CDR2 FRNRAP. CDR3 nucleotide sequence: TGTGCTAGTGGTTTGGTCGAGGGGACCCGGCGTCACGGGGAGCTGTTTTTT. It translates to CASGLVEGTRRHGELFF. Complete variable domain (other parts from reference TRBV12-5 and TRBJ2-2): DARVTQTPRHKVTEMGQEVTMRCQPILGHNTVFWYRQTMMQGLELLAYFRNRAPLDDSGMPKDRFSAEMPDATLATLKIQPSEPRDSAVYFCASGLVEGTRRHGELFFGEGSRLTVL.

J is TRBJ1-6 and V is TRBV20-1, with D possibly being TRBD1 (5 bases). The germline CDR1 and CDR2 sequences are DFQATT and SNEGSKA (reference sequence). The V end lost 3 bases, the J end lost 6 bases, and 15 bases lay between the germline ends. The length of the CDR3 is 15 residues. The CDR3 is CSASPMEGTNSPLHF. The CDR3 nucleotides are TGCAGTGCTAGCCCGATGGAGGGGACTAATTCACCCCTCCACTTT.

J is TRBJ1-1 and V is TRBV4-1; weak D call: TRBD1 (5 bases). Germline V CDR1 and CDR2: MGHRA, YSYEKL. CDR3 length: 14 residues. Between the trimmed V and J ends, which lost 3 bases and 6 bases, there was a span of 14 bases. This CDR3 is CASSQGLIAAEAFF. CDR3 sequence (DNA): TGCGCCAGCAGCCAGGGACTAATAGCGGCTGAAGCTTTCTTT.

This clonotype turned up a few times. The chain has TRBV6-5 and TRBJ1-5, with D uncertain. CDR3 length equals 12 residues. Trimming shortened V by 4 bases and J by 4 bases, and 5 bases separated the two germline ends. Germline V gene sequence: CDR1 MNHEY, CDR2 SVGAGI. CDR3 in DNA: TGTGCCAGCAGTTCCACGAATCAGCCCCAGCATTTT. It encodes CASSSTNQPQHF.

This clonotype was seen many times. The chain joins TRBV20-1 to TRBJ2-1, with 15 bases that match TRBD2. Germline loops: CDR1 DFQATT, CDR2 SNEGSKA (reference sequence). The trim removed 1 base at V and 8 bases at J, leaving 3 bases unmatched. The CDR3 runs 15 residues. The CDR3 DNA reads TGCAGTGCTAGAGTGGGACTAGCGGGGGGCGATGAGCAGTTCTTC. Protein sequence: CSARVGLAGGDEQFF.

The J gene is TRBJ2-5, the V gene TRBV4-2; D not resolved. Germline values: CDR1 LGHNA, CDR2 YNFKEQ. V was cut by 0 bases and J by 1 base, with 9 bases left in between. The CDR3 is 15 amino acids. The CDR3 DNA reads as TGTGCCAGCAGCCAAGATCGTCCGGGCCAAGAGACCCAGTACTTC. Its protein is CASSQDRPGQETQYF.

Only a few counts were recorded for this clonotype. V usage is TRBV5-6 and J usage is TRBJ2-1; 9 bases fit TRBD2. Germline assignment: CDR1 SGHDT and CDR2 YYEEEE. This CDR3 contains 14 residues. The V and J ends lost 4 bases and 8 bases, in that order; junction bases with no gene match: 7. The CDR3 DNA sequence: TGTGCCAGCAGCGCTCCGGGACTAGCCGATGAGCAGTTCTTC. This translates into CASSAPGLADEQFF.

The rearrangement joins TRBV9 to TRBJ1-1; no clear D. This CDR3 contains 13 residues. V was clipped by 0 bases and J by 5 bases, with 8 bases between them. Germline CDR1 SGDLS, CDR2 YYNGEE. The CDR3 loop is CASSVGTGTEAFF. As DNA, the CDR3 is TGTGCCAGCAGCGTAGGCACCGGGACTGAAGCTTTCTTT.

This clonotype was seen a handful of times. The chain couples TRBV7-7 to TRBJ2-5, with D possibly TRBD2 on 6 matching bases. There are 15 residues in the CDR3. Germline V CDR1 and CDR2: SSHAT, FNYEAQ (reference sequence). V shed 5 bases and J shed 1 base, with 14 bases lying between them. This chain's CDR3 is CASSALPGLQETQYF. The CDR3 coding sequence is TGTGCCAGCAGCGCCCTGCCGGGACTCCAAGAGACCCAGTACTTC.